Listed below are T cell receptor beta chains from one sample, sequenced in a study of cytomegalovirus exposure and HLA in healthy donors. Sequencing was performed with immunoSEQ multiplex PCR; in TCRdb, only in-frame clones are kept and a portion is missing. Found here are approximately 140,000 clones, around nine tenths of them singletons; the top ten hold just over 8.5%. The material sequenced was PBMCs. Receptor source: a man in his late teens or twenties in good health and CMV-seropositive. Each CDR3 is given with its conserved first and last residue. The D gene is left open where the match is weak. Part of the rows lack a size; the others show once, few, many or a class for expanded clones.

clone size,D gene,J gene,V gene,CDR3 DNA,CDR3 protein
NA,NA,TRBJ2-7,TRBV7-9,TGTGCCAGCAGCTTCACCCCCAAGGCGGGCGATTCGAAGGAGCAGTACTTC,CASSFTPKAGDSKEQYF
NA,NA,TRBJ2-3,TRBV5-1,TGCGCCAGCAGCTTGGCCGAGGATACGCAGTATTTT,CASSLAEDTQYF
NA,TRBD1,TRBJ1-1,TRBV5-1,TGCGCCAGCAGCTTGGGGCCGGGACAGCCAGAAGCTTTCTTT,CASSLGPGQPEAFF
NA,NA,TRBJ2-3,TRBV5-1,TGCGCCAGCAGCTTGGAGTGGGGCCCAGATACGCAGTATTTT,CASSLEWGPDTQYF
NA,NA,TRBJ2-1,TRBV29-1,TGCAGCGTTGCGAGGGTTAGCTCCTACAATGAGCAGTTCTTC,CSVARVSSYNEQFF
NA,TRBD2,TRBJ2-1,TRBV18,TGTGCCAGCTCAGAAGTCAGCGGGAGCCAGGGTGAGCAGTTCTTC,CASSEVSGSQGEQFF
NA,TRBD1,TRBJ1-1,TRBV27,TGTGCCAGCAGACCAGGTCAAAGGACAGGGGGCGGTGAAGCTTTCTTT,CASRPGQRTGGGEAFF
NA,NA,TRBJ2-7,TRBV6-5,TGTGCCAGCAGTCTCTCCGTGAGCTCCTACGAGCAGTACTTC,CASSLSVSSYEQYF
NA,NA,TRBJ2-7,TRBV6-5,TGTGCCAGCAGTCCCAGGGAAGTGGACGAGCAGTACTTC,CASSPREVDEQYF
NA,NA,TRBJ2-3,TRBV6-6,TGTGCTGCGGAGCCCGGGTGGGGCGGAGATACGCAGTATTTT,CAAEPGWGGDTQYF
NA,NA,TRBJ2-7,TRBV10-1,TGCGCCAGCAGTGATCCGGGTCTCAACGAGCAGTACTTC,CASSDPGLNEQYF
NA,NA,TRBJ2-5,TRBV6-5,TGTGCCAGCAGTTACTCCGACGGGTTAGAGACCCAGTACTTC,CASSYSDGLETQYF
NA,TRBD2,TRBJ2-5,TRBV4-2,TGTGCCAGCAGCCAGGCTAGCGGGAGTGAGACCCAGTACTTC,CASSQASGSETQYF
NA,NA,TRBJ1-1,TRBV19,TGTGCCAGTAGTAGTGGGGGGGGTTTCACTGAAGCTTTCTTT,CASSSGGGFTEAFF
NA,NA,TRBJ2-2,TRBV5-1,TGCGCCAGCAGTTACTCCGGGGGGCCCTCTTGGACCGGGGAGCTGTTTTTT,CASSYSGGPSWTGELFF
NA,TRBD1,TRBJ1-6,TRBV2,TGTGCCAGCAGGGGACAGGGGGTCGATTCACCCCTCCACTTT,CASRGQGVDSPLHF
NA,NA,TRBJ1-2,TRBV6-5,TGTGCCAGCAGTTCCCAGGGCAGGGACTATGGCTACACCTTC,CASSSQGRDYGYTF
NA,TRBD1,TRBJ1-2,TRBV9,TGTGCCAGCAGCGTAGTGACAGGGGTTGGTGGCTACACCTTC,CASSVVTGVGGYTF
few,NA,TRBJ1-2,TRBV20-1,TGCAGTGCTAGGACAGGCTATGGCTACACCTTC,CSARTGYGYTF
NA,TRBD1,TRBJ2-7,TRBV7-6,TGTGCCAGCAGCCTAGAGGGGCGGGACAGGGGGAATAGCGAGCAGTACTTC,CASSLEGRDRGNSEQYF
NA,TRBD2,TRBJ2-2,TRBV6-5,TGTGCCAGCAGGAGACTAGCGGGGAACGGGGAGCTGTTTTTT,CASRRLAGNGELFF
NA,NA,TRBJ2-3,TRBV11-2,TGTGCCAGCAGCTTTATTTCTAGCACAGATACGCAGTATTTT,CASSFISSTDTQYF
NA,TRBD2,TRBJ2-7,TRBV5-1,TGCGCCAGCAGACCGGGACTAGGTTCCTACGAGCAGTACTTC,CASRPGLGSYEQYF
NA,TRBD1,TRBJ2-7,TRBV7-3,TGTGCCAGCAGCCCCCCAGGGGGCGACGAGCAGTACTTC,CASSPPGGDEQYF
NA,TRBD2,TRBJ2-7,TRBV27,TGTGCCAGCAGTTTTTGGGGGGAGGGCACCTACGAGCAGTACTTC,CASSFWGEGTYEQYF
once,NA,TRBJ1-1,TRBV4-2,TGTGCCAGCAGCCAAGAAGAGGCGAATGGAGCTTTCTTT,CASSQEEANGAFF
NA,NA,TRBJ2-2,TRBV21-1,TGTGCCAGCAGCATCATGGGGGCCCGTCGAAGGACCGGGGAGCTGTTTTTT,CASSIMGARRRTGELFF
NA,NA,TRBJ1-2,TRBV2,TGTGCCAGCAGCGGAACACCCCGGGGGGGGTACGGCTACACCTTC,CASSGTPRGGYGYTF
NA,NA,TRBJ2-7,TRBV5-1,TGCGCCAGCAGCTTGGACGGGGTATCCTACGAGCAGTACTTC,CASSLDGVSYEQYF
NA,NA,TRBJ2-7,TRBV30,TGTGCCTGGGCGACGGCTGGCGGCTACGAGCAGTACTTC,CAWATAGGYEQYF
NA,TRBD2,TRBJ2-5,TRBV15,TGTGCCACCAGCAGAGACCGGGCGACTAGCGGTTTTCGGTCCCAGTACTTC,CATSRDRATSGFRSQYF
NA,TRBD1,TRBJ1-1,TRBV7-3,TGTGCCAGCAGTCTCGACAGGGATACTGAAGCTTTCTTT,CASSLDRDTEAFF
NA,NA,TRBJ2-7,TRBV9,TGTGCCAGCAGCGTAGGGGGGCGGGGGCGCAATGAGCAGTACTTC,CASSVGGRGRNEQYF
NA,TRBD2,TRBJ2-7,TRBV7-3,TGTGCCAGCAGCAGAGGGAGGGAATACGAGCAGTACTTC,CASSRGREYEQYF
NA,NA,TRBJ2-5,TRBV5-4,TGTGCCAGCAGCTCGCTCGGTCAGGGGCCCCAAGAGACCCAGTACTTC,CASSSLGQGPQETQYF
NA,NA,TRBJ2-7,TRBV28,TGTGCCAGCAGTTTACACTACGAGCAGTACTTC,CASSLHYEQYF
NA,TRBD1,TRBJ1-2,TRBV7-2,TGTGCCAGCAGCTTCGCGCAGGGGGCTAGTGGCTACACCTTC,CASSFAQGASGYTF
NA,NA,TRBJ1-2,TRBV19,TGTGCCAGTAGTATTTACCCCCGCGGGGGAGTCCTCACCCCCAGGGAGTACGGCTACACCTTC,CASSIYPRGGVLTPREYGYTF
NA,NA,TRBJ1-5,TRBV4-2,TGTGCCAGCAGCCAATCGGTGGGAGGGCAGCCCCAGCATTTT,CASSQSVGGQPQHF
NA,TRBD1,TRBJ1-4,TRBV2,TGTGCCAGCAGTGAAGCCGGGACAGGGCAAACTAATGAAAAACTGTTTTTT,CASSEAGTGQTNEKLFF
NA,TRBD1,TRBJ1-1,TRBV2,TGTGCCAGCAGTGAGGCCGACAGGGTAACTGAAGCTTTCTTT,CASSEADRVTEAFF
NA,NA,TRBJ1-4,TRBV25-1,TGTGCCAGCAGTGAGTGGAGGGGAGGACTGTTTTTT,CASSEWRGGLFF
NA,TRBD2,TRBJ2-2,TRBV2,TGTGCCAGCAGGGAACTAGCGGGAGTAAGCACCGGGGAGCTGTTTTTT,CASRELAGVSTGELFF
few,NA,TRBJ1-2,TRBV6-1,TGTGCCAGCAGTGAAAGGGGAGGCAGTAACTATGGCTACACCTTC,CASSERGGSNYGYTF
NA,TRBD2,TRBJ2-1,TRBV9,TGTGCCAGCAGCGTAGATCGAGCGGGAGAGCAGTTCTTC,CASSVDRAGEQFF
NA,NA,TRBJ1-5,TRBV19,TGTGCCAGTAGTATAGCTCGCGGGGCAGAGAAGCCCCAGCATTTT,CASSIARGAEKPQHF
NA,NA,TRBJ1-1,TRBV6-5,TGTGCCAGCAGTTCAGGGATCAACACTGAAGCTTTCTTT,CASSSGINTEAFF
NA,NA,TRBJ2-7,TRBV18,TGTGCCAGCTCAATTTCACAGGGACGGGCGTCTTCTTACGAGCAGTACTTC,CASSISQGRASSYEQYF
once,TRBD1,TRBJ1-2,TRBV5-4,TGTGCCAGCAGCGCACGGACAGGGGAAGGCTATGGCTACACCTTC,CASSARTGEGYGYTF
once,NA,TRBJ1-3,TRBV18,TGTGCCAGCTCACGATCGACAGGAGACACCATATATTTC,CASSRSTGDTIYF
NA,TRBD1,TRBJ1-5,TRBV10-3,TGTGCCATCAGTGAGGCGGGCAGGGGGAATCAGCCCCAGCATTTT,CAISEAGRGNQPQHF
NA,TRBD2,TRBJ2-5,TRBV5-1,TGCGCCAGCAGCTTTATAGCGGGGCAAGAGACCCAGTACTTC,CASSFIAGQETQYF
NA,NA,TRBJ1-2,TRBV7-9,TGTGCCAGCAGCTTAGCGGGGGCTTGGAGCTATGGCTACACCTTC,CASSLAGAWSYGYTF